The 13 T cell receptor beta chains below were found in one sample sequenced in a study of blood T cell repertoires in COVID-19. Measured with immunoSEQ multiplex PCR; TCRdb has only the in-frame clones, and not every one. The data hold over 85,000 clones, with approximately 82% observed a single time. The source material was peripheral blood. The receptors come from a woman in her sixties or seventies with acute or convalescent COVID-19.

The gene calls are TRBV5-1 and TRBJ2-1; 7 nucleotides match TRBD2. This CDR3 comprises 17 residues. J gave up 1 base and V 0 bases, and 7 bases lay outside the gene matches. Per the germline V gene, CDR1 is SGHRS and CDR2 is YFSETQ. The CDR3 DNA reads TGCGCCAGCAGCTTGGGCCAAGCGGGGCCGTCCTACAATGAGCAGTTCTTC. This codes for CASSLGQAGPSYNEQFF. Using reference TRBV5-1 and TRBJ2-1 for the parts outside the CDR3, the full variable domain is KAGVTQTPRYLIKTRGQQVTLSCSPISGHRSVSWYQQTPGQGLQFLFEYFSETQRNKGNFPGRFSGRQFSNSRSEMNVSTLELGDSALYLCASSLGQAGPSYNEQFFGPGTRLTVL.

J is TRBJ1-6 and V is TRBV18; D is unclear. This CDR3 has 17 amino acids. Germline lookup yields CDR1 KGHSH and CDR2 LQKENI. Trimming removed 2 bases from V and 7 bases from J, with 18 bases in between. The CDR3 loop reads CASSPGSPSLPNSPLHF. CDR3 DNA sequence: TGTGCCAGCTCACCAGGCTCGCCATCTTTACCAAATTCACCCCTCCACTTT.

This sequence joins TRBV5-1 and TRBJ2-3, with 8 bases that match TRBD2. There are 19 residues in the CDR3. In germline, CDR1 is SGHRS, CDR2 YFSETQ. V lost 0 bases to trimming and J lost 0 bases; unmatched junction nucleotides: 12. This chain's CDR3 is CASSLVPAGASVSTDTQYF. The CDR3 DNA reads TGCGCCAGCAGCTTGGTACCAGCGGGGGCCTCTGTTAGCACAGATACGCAGTATTTT.

V and J are TRBV18 and TRBJ1-1; D is unclear. CDR3 size: 15 residues. Trimming pared 2 bases from V and 3 bases from J, leaving 13 bases between. Germline CDR1 KGHSH, CDR2 LQKENI. The CDR3 region is CASSPSRPPYTEAFF. In DNA form, the CDR3 reads TGTGCCAGCTCACCATCGCGCCCCCCGTACACTGAAGCTTTCTTT.

The CDR3 DNA reads TGTGCCAGCAGCCCAGATGGGACAGGGCGAAAGGAAAGGACTGAAGCTTTCTTT. This encodes CASSPDGTGRKERTEAFF. The chain employs TRBV21-1 and TRBJ1-1; TRBD1 is the table's D call, not checked against the DNA. TRBV21-1 is labeled a pseudogene. The CDR3 runs 18 residues.

The chain carries TRBV18 and TRBJ1-2; TRBD1 agrees at 12 bases. V shed 3 bases, J shed 5 bases, and the junction held 1 base outside the gene matches. CDR3 length: 14 residues. CDR1 and CDR2 (germline): KGHSH, LQKENI. The CDR3 loop is CASSPGQGAYGYTF. CDR3 sequence (DNA): TGTGCCAGCTCACCGGGACAGGGGGCTTATGGCTACACCTTC.

The gene calls are TRBV18 and TRBJ1-2; D is perhaps TRBD1 (5 bases). Trimming cost V 8 bases and J 3 bases, with 19 bases left between them. The CDR3 spans 15 residues. Per the germline V gene, CDR1 is KGHSH and CDR2 is LQKENI. Here the CDR3 DNA reads TGTGCCAGCAACGCTGACCCTGGGGCGCACTATGGCTACACCTTC. Residues: CASNADPGAHYGYTF.

The J gene is TRBJ1-6, the V gene TRBV12-3 or TRBV12-4; D is unresolved. This CDR3 spans 13 amino acids. V lost 7 bases to trimming and J lost 7 bases, with 11 bases between them. CDR3 DNA sequence: TGTGCCAGCAATACCCACAGCAATTCACCCCTCCACTTT. This gives the protein CASNTHSNSPLHF.

The count of this clone is one. The genes are TRBV12-2 and TRBJ1-4; the D call in the table, TRBD1, was not verified against the DNA. TRBV12-2 is deemed a pseudogene. The CDR3 length is 16 residues. DNA of the CDR3: TGTGCAAGTCGCTCCCTCGCCGGGACATTCAATGAAAAACTGTTTTTT. Amino acids: CASRSLAGTFNEKLFF.

This sequence joins TRBV7-2 and TRBJ2-7; 7 bases are a match to TRBD2. Trimming removed 1 base from V and 4 bases from J; junction bases left unmatched: 4. The length of the CDR3 is 14 residues. CDR1 and CDR2 from the germline V gene are SGHTA and FQGNSA. As DNA, the CDR3 is TGTGCCAGCAGCTTAGGTCGGGGGGAATACGAGCAGTACTTC. This translates into CASSLGRGEYEQYF.

The rearrangement links TRBV6-4 to TRBJ2-2; TRBD1 is a possible D gene (5 bases). The germline V and J ends were trimmed by 8 bases and 4 bases, with 14 bases remaining between them. This CDR3 is built from 14 residues. From germline, CDR1 is MRHNA and CDR2 SNTAGT. The CDR3 protein is CASAWGVGTGELFF. The CDR3 nucleotides are TGTGCCAGCGCCTGGGGCGTTGGCACCGGGGAGCTGTTTTTT.

This clone came up once. The chain joins TRBV28 to TRBJ1-1, with D unresolved. The CDR3 contains 14 residues. The V gene lost 5 bases and the J gene lost 3 bases, with 13 bases spanning the gap. Germline CDR1 MDHEN, CDR2 SYDVKM. The CDR3 here is CASSPSRGDTEAFF. The CDR3, as DNA: TGTGCCAGCAGTCCGTCCCGCGGAGACACTGAAGCTTTCTTT.

The rearrangement uses TRBV6-6 and TRBJ2-4, with TRBD2 matching 7 bases. CDR3 length: 13 amino acids. Germline V gives CDR1 MNHNY, CDR2 SVGAGI (reference sequence). Trimming removed 2 bases from V and 9 bases from J; junction bases left unmatched: 4. Here the CDR3 DNA reads TGTGCCAGCAGTTACGTGGGGGAGGGCATTCAGTACTTC. It encodes CASSYVGEGIQYF.